The entry below gives a single T cell receptor (beta chain) sequence along with its context. For every subset, genomic DNA was evenly distributed across several immunoSEQ plates. Method: immunoSEQ multiplex PCR; TCRdb's copy keeps in-frame clones and lacks some. The sample lists 850,000 to 1,200,000 clones; about 75% were seen once. This record belongs to a study of shared clonotypes between healthy human individuals. Study as a whole: Per donor, CD8 memory used one plate, CD8 naive used two, CD4 memory used three and CD4 naive used three.

Germline loops: CDR1 SGHNT, CDR2 YYREEE (reference sequence). CDR3 size: 12 residues. The V segment lost 5 bases and the J segment 12 bases; nucleotides outside the gene matches: 5. What was sequenced was memory CD4+ T cells sorted from blood. The subset was: CD45RA-negative fraction. The chain links TRBV5-4 to TRBJ2-6; 7 positions match TRBD2. The receptor's source is a man aged 18 to 35 in good health. The CDR3 loop reads CASSPGGGVLTF. Here the CDR3 DNA reads TGTGCCAGCAGTCCGGGGGGTGGCGTCCTGACTTTC.